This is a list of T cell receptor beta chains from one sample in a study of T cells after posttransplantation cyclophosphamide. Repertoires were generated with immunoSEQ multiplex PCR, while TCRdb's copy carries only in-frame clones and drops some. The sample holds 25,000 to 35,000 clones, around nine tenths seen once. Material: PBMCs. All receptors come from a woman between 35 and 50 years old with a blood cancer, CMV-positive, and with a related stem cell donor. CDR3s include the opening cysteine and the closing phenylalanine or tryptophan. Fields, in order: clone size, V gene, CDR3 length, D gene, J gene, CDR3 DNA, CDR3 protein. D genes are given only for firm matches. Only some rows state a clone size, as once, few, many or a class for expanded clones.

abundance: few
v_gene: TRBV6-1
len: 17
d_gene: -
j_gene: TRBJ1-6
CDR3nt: TGTGCCAGCAGTAAAGAAGGACACCACTCCTATAATTCACCCCTCCACTTT
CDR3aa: CASSKEGHHSYNSPLHF

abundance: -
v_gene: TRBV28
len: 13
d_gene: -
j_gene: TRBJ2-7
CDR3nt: TGTGCCAGCAGTTTGACCAACGGGTGGGAGCAGTACTTC
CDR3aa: CASSLTNGWEQYF

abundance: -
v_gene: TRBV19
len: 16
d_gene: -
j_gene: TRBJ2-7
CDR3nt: TGTGCCAGTAGTCTCTTAGGGGCGACGACGACCTACGAGCAGTACTTC
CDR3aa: CASSLLGATTTYEQYF

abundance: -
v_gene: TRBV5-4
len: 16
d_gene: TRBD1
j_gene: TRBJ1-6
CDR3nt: TGTGCCAGCAGCTTGCAATCCGGGACAGGGCCTTCACCCCTCCACTTT
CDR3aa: CASSLQSGTGPSPLHF

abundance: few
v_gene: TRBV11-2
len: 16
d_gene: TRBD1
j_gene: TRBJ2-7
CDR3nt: TGTGCCAGCAGCCCACCGGGACAGGGGAGGTTCTACGAGCAGTACTTC
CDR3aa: CASSPPGQGRFYEQYF

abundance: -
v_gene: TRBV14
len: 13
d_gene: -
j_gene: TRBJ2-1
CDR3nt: TGTGCCAGCAGCCAGGAGCTCGGACTTCCTCAGTTCTTC
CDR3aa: CASSQELGLPQFF

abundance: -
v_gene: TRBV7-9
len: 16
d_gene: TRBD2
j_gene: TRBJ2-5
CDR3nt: TGTGCCAGCACCCCCGGGATAGCGGGGCCCCAAGAGACCCAGTACTTC
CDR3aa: CASTPGIAGPQETQYF

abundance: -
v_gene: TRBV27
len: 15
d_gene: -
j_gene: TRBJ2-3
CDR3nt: TGTGCCAGCAGTCCCGGGACACTAGGGACAGATACGCAGTATTTT
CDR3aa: CASSPGTLGTDTQYF

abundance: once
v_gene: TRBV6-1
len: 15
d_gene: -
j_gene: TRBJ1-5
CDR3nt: TGTGCCAGCAGTGATTTAAGGGGTAGGGATCAGCCCCAGCATTTT
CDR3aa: CASSDLRGRDQPQHF

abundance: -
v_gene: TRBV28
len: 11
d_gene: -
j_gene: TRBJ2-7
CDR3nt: TGTGCCAGCAGAGATGGGTATACGGAGTTCTTC
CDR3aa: CASRDGYTEFF

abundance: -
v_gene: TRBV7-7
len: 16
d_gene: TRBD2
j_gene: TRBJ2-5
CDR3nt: TGTGCTAGCAGCGTGGGACTAGCGGGGGCCCAAGAGACCCAGTACTTC
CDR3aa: CASSVGLAGAQETQYF

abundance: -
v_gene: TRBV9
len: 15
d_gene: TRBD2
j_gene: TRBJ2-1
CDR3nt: TGTGCCAGCAGCCCCGGGGCGGGGGACTACAATGAGCAGTTCTTC
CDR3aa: CASSPGAGDYNEQFF

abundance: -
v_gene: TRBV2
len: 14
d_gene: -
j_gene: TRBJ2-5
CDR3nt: TGTGCCAGCAGTGCACCGCCATCAGGGGAGACCCAGTACTTC
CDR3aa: CASSAPPSGETQYF

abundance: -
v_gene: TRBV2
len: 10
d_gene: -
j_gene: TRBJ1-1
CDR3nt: TGTGCCTCCTCTATCTCTGAAGCTTTCTTT
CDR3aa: CASSISEAFF

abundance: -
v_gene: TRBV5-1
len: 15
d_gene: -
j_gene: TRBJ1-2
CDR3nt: TGCGCCAGCAGGGCCCTTGGGGCTTCCATAGATGGCTACACCTTC
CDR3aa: CASRALGASIDGYTF

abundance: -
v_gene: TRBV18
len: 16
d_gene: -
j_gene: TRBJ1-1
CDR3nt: TGTGCCAGCTCACCACGTAGACAGAGGATGAACACTGAAGCTTTCTTT
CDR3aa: CASSPRRQRMNTEAFF

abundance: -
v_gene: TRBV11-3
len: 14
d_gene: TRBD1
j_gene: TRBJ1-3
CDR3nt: TGTGCCAGCAGCCCCGTCGCAGGGGGCGGACCCATATATTTT
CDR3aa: CASSPVAGGGPIYF

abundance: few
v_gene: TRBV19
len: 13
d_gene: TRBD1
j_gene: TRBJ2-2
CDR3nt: TGTGCCACCTGGACAGGAAAAACCGGGGAGCTGTTTTTT
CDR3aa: CATWTGKTGELFF

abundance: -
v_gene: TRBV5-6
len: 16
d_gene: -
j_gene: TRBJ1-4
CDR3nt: TGTGCCAGCAGCCCCAGGCGGGGGGCAGGAAATGAAAAACTGTTTTTT
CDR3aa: CASSPRRGAGNEKLFF

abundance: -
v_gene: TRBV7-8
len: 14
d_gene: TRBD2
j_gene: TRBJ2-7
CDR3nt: TGTGCCAGCAGCGCGGGACTAGCGGCCTACGAGCAGTACTTC
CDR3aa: CASSAGLAAYEQYF

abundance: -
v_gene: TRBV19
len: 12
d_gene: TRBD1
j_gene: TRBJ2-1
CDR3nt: TGTGCCAGTAGCCTGACAGGGCTTGAGCAGTTCTTC
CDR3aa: CASSLTGLEQFF

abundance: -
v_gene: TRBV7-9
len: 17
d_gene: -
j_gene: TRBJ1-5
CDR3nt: TGTGCCAGCAGCTTATATACGCGGGGATATAGCAATCAGCCCCAGCATTTT
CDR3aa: CASSLYTRGYSNQPQHF

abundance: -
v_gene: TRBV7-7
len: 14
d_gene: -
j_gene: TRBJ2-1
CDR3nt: TGTGCTAGCAGCTTATCCCGCACATACAATGAGCAGTTCTTC
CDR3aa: CASSLSRTYNEQFF

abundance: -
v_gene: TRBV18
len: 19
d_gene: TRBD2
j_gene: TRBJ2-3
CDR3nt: TGTGCCAGCTCACCACTAAGACTAGCGGGGGGGCCTAACACAGATACGCAGTATTTT
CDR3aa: CASSPLRLAGGPNTDTQYF

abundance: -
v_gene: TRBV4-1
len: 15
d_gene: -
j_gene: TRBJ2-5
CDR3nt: TGCGCCAGCAGCCACCCAACTAAGGGAGGAGGGACCCAGTACTTC
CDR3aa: CASSHPTKGGGTQYF

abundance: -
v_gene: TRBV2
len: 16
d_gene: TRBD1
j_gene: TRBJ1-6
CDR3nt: TGTGCCAGCAGTGAATCCACAGGGGGAGCGAATTCACCCCTCCACTTT
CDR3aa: CASSESTGGANSPLHF

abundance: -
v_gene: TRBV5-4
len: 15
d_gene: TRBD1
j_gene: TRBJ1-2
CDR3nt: TGTGCCAGCAGCTTGAGAACAGGGGGCAACTATGGCTACACCTTC
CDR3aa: CASSLRTGGNYGYTF